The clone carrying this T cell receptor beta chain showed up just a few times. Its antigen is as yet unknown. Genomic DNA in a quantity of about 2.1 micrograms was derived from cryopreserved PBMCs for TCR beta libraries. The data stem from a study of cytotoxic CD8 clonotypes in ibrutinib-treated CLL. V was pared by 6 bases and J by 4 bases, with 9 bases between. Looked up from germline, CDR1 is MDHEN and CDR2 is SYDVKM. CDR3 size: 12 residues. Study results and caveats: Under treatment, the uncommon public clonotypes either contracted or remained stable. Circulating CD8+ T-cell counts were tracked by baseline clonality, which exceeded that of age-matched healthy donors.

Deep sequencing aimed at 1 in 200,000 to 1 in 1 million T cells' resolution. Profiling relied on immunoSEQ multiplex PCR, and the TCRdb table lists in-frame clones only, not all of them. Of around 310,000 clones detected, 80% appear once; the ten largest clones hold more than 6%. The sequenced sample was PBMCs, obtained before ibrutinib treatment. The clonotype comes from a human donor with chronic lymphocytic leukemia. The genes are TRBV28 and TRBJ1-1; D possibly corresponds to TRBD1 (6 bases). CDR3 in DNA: TGTGCCAGCAGATCAGGGGTCACTGAAGCTTTCTTT. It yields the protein CASRSGVTEAFF.